The T cell receptor (beta chain) under discussion was sequenced for a study of blood T cell repertoires in COVID-19. Study context: The United States, Italy and Spain provided the acute and convalescent COVID-19 samples. PBMCs, B-cell-depleted T cells, or T cells provided the cDNA or gDNA that made up the material.

All enrollees were roughly 18 to 95 years old and from roughly 22 US areas. TCRdb keeps only in-frame clones here, not all; method: immunoSEQ multiplex PCR. The repertoire holds about 220,000 clones, with approximately 90% as singletons. The specimen was PBMCs or T cells enriched from blood (not recorded which). The receptor was derived from a woman in her thirties or forties with acute COVID-19.

The chain's CDR3 is CASSDQTFGQKAFF. CDR3 in DNA: TGTGCCAGCAGTGACCAAACCTTTGGACAGAAAGCTTTCTTT. This sequence joins TRBV6-4 and TRBJ1-1, with D possibly being TRBD1 (6 bases). The V end was cut by 2 bases, the J end by 9 bases, with 16 bases between. The germline CDR1 and CDR2 sequences are MRHNA and SNTAGT. This CDR3 is built from 14 residues.